This T cell receptor (beta chain) was observed in a study of blood T cell repertoires in COVID-19. The repertoire was sequenced with immunoSEQ multiplex PCR; TCRdb's copy has only in-frame clones and lacks some. The table has about 240,000 clones, 80% to 90% seen once. Study members were between 18 and 89 years old and lived in about two dozen US regions. The V and J ends lost 4 bases and 5 bases respectively, with 12 bases between them. The CDR3 has 13 residues. The germline V gene has CDR1 MNHEY and CDR2 SVGAGI. The TCR originated in a woman in her twenties or thirties with acute COVID-19. The V call is TRBV6-5, the J call TRBJ2-7; D is unclear. Sample: PBMCs or T cells enriched from blood (not recorded which). CDR3 in DNA: TGTGCCAGCAGTTCCCCGGTAGAGCACGAGCAGTACTTC. Its protein product is CASSSPVEHEQYF.